Listed below are T cell receptor beta chains from one sample, sequenced in a study of blood T cells in healthy people across ages. TCRdb reprocessed the 5' RACE reads via MiXCR and lists one record per CDR3 protein. There are roughly 2 million distinct CDR3 sequences in the sample; around half occur only once, and less than 2.5% lies in the top ten. The sample taken for sequencing was blood. The receptor set was obtained from a woman between 35 and 50 years old in good health. Both conserved end residues are part of each CDR3. A D gene is named only where the DNA matches it firmly. Not every row has a clone size; where given, it reads once, few, many or a size class.

abundance: NA
d_gene: TRBD1
v_gene: TRBV12-3/TRBV12-4
j_gene: TRBJ2-3
CDR3aa: CASSRGGYNTDTQYF
CDR3nt: TGTGCCAGCAGCCGAGGGGGCTACAACACAGATACGCAGTATTTT

abundance: NA
d_gene: TRBD2
v_gene: TRBV5-1
j_gene: TRBJ2-5
CDR3aa: CASSSSSGGALETQYF
CDR3nt: TGCGCCAGCAGCTCCTCTAGCGGGGGGGCTTTGGAGACCCAGTACTTC

abundance: NA
d_gene: NA
v_gene: TRBV4-2
j_gene: TRBJ2-1
CDR3aa: CASSRGRGDNEQFF
CDR3nt: TGTGCCAGCAGCCGGGGGCGGGGCGACAATGAGCAGTTCTTC

abundance: NA
d_gene: NA
v_gene: TRBV7-6
j_gene: TRBJ1-1
CDR3aa: CASSLGGGAITEAFF
CDR3nt: TGTGCCAGCAGCTTAGGGGGGGGGGCAATCACTGAAGCTTTCTTT

abundance: NA
d_gene: NA
v_gene: TRBV2
j_gene: TRBJ1-4
CDR3aa: CASKRQKRNEKLFF
CDR3nt: TGTGCCAGCAAGAGACAAAAGAGAAATGAAAAACTGTTTTTT

abundance: NA
d_gene: NA
v_gene: TRBV29-1
j_gene: TRBJ1-5
CDR3aa: CSVGLRGDQPQHF
CDR3nt: TGCAGCGTTGGACTCAGGGGAGATCAGCCCCAGCATTTT

abundance: NA
d_gene: NA
v_gene: TRBV7-9
j_gene: TRBJ2-1
CDR3aa: CASSLFGARRSSEQFF
CDR3nt: TGTGCCAGCAGCTTATTCGGGGCCAGGAGGTCCAGTGAGCAGTTCTTC

abundance: once
d_gene: NA
v_gene: TRBV7-9
j_gene: TRBJ2-1
CDR3aa: CASLSGAGWTEQFF
CDR3nt: TGTGCCAGTCTATCAGGGGCAGGGTGGACTGAGCAGTTCTTC

abundance: few
d_gene: NA
v_gene: TRBV6-5
j_gene: TRBJ2-3
CDR3aa: CASSYRDSDTDTQYF
CDR3nt: TGTGCCAGCAGTTACCGCGACAGCGACACAGATACGCAGTATTTT

abundance: NA
d_gene: NA
v_gene: TRBV25-1
j_gene: TRBJ2-7
CDR3aa: CASRASLWGSESYEQYF
CDR3nt: TGTGCCAGCAGGGCCAGCTTATGGGGATCGGAATCCTACGAGCAGTACTTC

abundance: NA
d_gene: NA
v_gene: TRBV20-1
j_gene: TRBJ1-2
CDR3aa: CSARDPRADLYGYTF
CDR3nt: TGCAGTGCTAGGGACCCGAGGGCGGATCTTTATGGCTACACCTTC

abundance: NA
d_gene: NA
v_gene: TRBV6-2/TRBV6-3
j_gene: TRBJ2-6
CDR3aa: CASSDQILSGANVLTF
CDR3nt: TGTGCCAGCAGTGACCAGATACTCTCTGGGGCCAACGTCCTGACTTTC

abundance: few
d_gene: NA
v_gene: TRBV7-2
j_gene: TRBJ2-2
CDR3aa: CASRNSGELFF
CDR3nt: TGTGCCAGCAGGAATTCAGGGGAGCTGTTTTTT

abundance: NA
d_gene: TRBD2
v_gene: TRBV7-2
j_gene: TRBJ2-1
CDR3aa: CASSSYTSGGNEQFF
CDR3nt: TGTGCCAGCAGCTCGTATACTAGCGGGGGCAATGAGCAGTTCTTC

abundance: few
d_gene: NA
v_gene: TRBV2
j_gene: TRBJ2-4
CDR3aa: CASSPGMAKNIQYF
CDR3nt: TGTGCCAGCAGTCCAGGAATGGCCAAAAACATTCAGTACTTC

abundance: NA
d_gene: NA
v_gene: TRBV28
j_gene: TRBJ2-1
CDR3aa: CASSHGGGQFF
CDR3nt: TGTGCCAGCAGTCACGGAGGAGGGCAGTTCTTC

abundance: NA
d_gene: NA
v_gene: TRBV12-3/TRBV12-4
j_gene: TRBJ2-5
CDR3aa: CASSLHRFETQYF
CDR3nt: TGTGCCAGCAGTTTACATAGGTTTGAGACCCAGTACTTC

abundance: NA
d_gene: NA
v_gene: TRBV7-2
j_gene: TRBJ2-1
CDR3aa: CASTGGPVDNEQFF
CDR3nt: TGTGCCTCCACGGGGGGCCCGGTTGACAATGAGCAGTTCTTC

abundance: NA
d_gene: NA
v_gene: TRBV28
j_gene: TRBJ1-1
CDR3aa: CASRGTGWTEAFF
CDR3nt: TGTGCCAGCAGGGGAACAGGGTGGACTGAAGCTTTCTTT

abundance: few
d_gene: TRBD1
v_gene: TRBV12-3/TRBV12-4
j_gene: TRBJ1-2
CDR3aa: CASKRQGRVYGYTF
CDR3nt: TGTGCCAGCAAAAGACAGGGTAGGGTCTATGGCTACACCTTC

abundance: NA
d_gene: TRBD2
v_gene: TRBV9
j_gene: TRBJ2-7
CDR3aa: CARAGETYEQYF
CDR3nt: TGTGCCCGAGCGGGGGAGACCTACGAGCAGTACTTC

abundance: once
d_gene: TRBD1
v_gene: TRBV7-8
j_gene: TRBJ1-6
CDR3aa: CASSLGLTGGGSPLHF
CDR3nt: TGTGCCAGCAGCTTAGGTCTCACAGGGGGTGGTTCACCCCTCCACTTT

abundance: few
d_gene: NA
v_gene: TRBV4-3
j_gene: TRBJ2-3
CDR3aa: CASSQERGSGTDTQYF
CDR3nt: TGCGCCAGCAGCCAAGAAAGGGGATCCGGCACAGATACGCAGTATTTT

abundance: NA
d_gene: TRBD1
v_gene: TRBV5-4
j_gene: TRBJ2-5
CDR3aa: CASSLLGTVGETQYF
CDR3nt: TGTGCCAGCAGCTTATTAGGGACAGTGGGAGAGACCCAGTACTTC

abundance: NA
d_gene: NA
v_gene: TRBV14
j_gene: TRBJ2-1
CDR3aa: CASSQVSHRQFF
CDR3nt: TGTGCCAGCAGCCAGGTTTCGCACCGCCAGTTCTTC

abundance: once
d_gene: TRBD1
v_gene: TRBV15
j_gene: TRBJ2-3
CDR3aa: CATSSLGQGPPFSTDTQYF
CDR3nt: TGTGCCACCAGCAGCCTGGGACAGGGTCCACCCTTTAGCACAGATACGCAGTATTTT

abundance: NA
d_gene: TRBD2
v_gene: TRBV6-4
j_gene: TRBJ2-7
CDR3aa: CASSPAGPSGEQYF
CDR3nt: TGTGCCAGCAGTCCAGCGGGGCCTTCGGGGGAGCAGTACTTC

abundance: NA
d_gene: TRBD2
v_gene: TRBV6-2/TRBV6-3
j_gene: TRBJ2-7
CDR3aa: CASSYGGLGVYEQYF
CDR3nt: TGTGCCAGCAGTTACGGGGGACTAGGGGTCTACGAGCAGTACTTC

abundance: few
d_gene: TRBD1
v_gene: TRBV27
j_gene: TRBJ2-4
CDR3aa: CASRTGGDIQYF
CDR3nt: TGTGCCAGCAGGACAGGGGGGGACATTCAGTACTTC

abundance: NA
d_gene: NA
v_gene: TRBV15
j_gene: TRBJ1-5
CDR3aa: CATSRDRGRFQPQHF
CDR3nt: TGTGCCACCAGCAGAGACCGGGGGCGATTTCAGCCCCAGCATTTT

abundance: once
d_gene: TRBD2
v_gene: TRBV7-9
j_gene: TRBJ2-1
CDR3aa: CASSPRLAGAQGEQFF
CDR3nt: TGTGCCAGCAGCCCTCGACTAGCGGGGGCTCAAGGTGAGCAGTTCTTC

abundance: few
d_gene: TRBD2
v_gene: TRBV7-2
j_gene: TRBJ2-7
CDR3aa: CASSRLFSGGAYEQYF
CDR3nt: TGTGCCAGCAGTCGCCTTTTCAGCGGGGGTGCCTACGAGCAGTACTTC

abundance: NA
d_gene: TRBD2
v_gene: TRBV20-1
j_gene: TRBJ2-4
CDR3aa: CSAKRGLAGGPDIQYF
CDR3nt: TGCAGTGCCAAAAGGGGACTAGCGGGGGGGCCTGACATTCAGTACTTC

abundance: NA
d_gene: NA
v_gene: TRBV7-2
j_gene: TRBJ2-5
CDR3aa: CASSLRESGDWGRTQYF
CDR3nt: TGTGCCAGCAGCTTAAGGGAAAGTGGGGACTGGGGAAGGACCCAGTACTTC

abundance: NA
d_gene: NA
v_gene: TRBV14
j_gene: TRBJ2-3
CDR3aa: CASSRFWGRSTDTQYF
CDR3nt: TGTGCCAGCAGCCGATTTTGGGGGCGGAGCACAGATACGCAGTATTTT

abundance: NA
d_gene: TRBD1
v_gene: TRBV9
j_gene: TRBJ2-5
CDR3aa: CASSVGWGQPETQYF
CDR3nt: TGTGCCAGCAGCGTAGGGTGGGGACAGCCCGAGACCCAGTACTTC

abundance: NA
d_gene: NA
v_gene: TRBV7-9
j_gene: TRBJ2-7
CDR3aa: CASIPKGDPFYEQYF
CDR3nt: TGTGCCAGCATACCCAAAGGAGATCCCTTCTACGAGCAGTACTTC

abundance: NA
d_gene: NA
v_gene: TRBV24-1
j_gene: TRBJ2-4
CDR3aa: CATSDQGSEFDNEQYF
CDR3nt: TGTGCCACCAGTGACCAGGGGTCCGAATTTGACAATGAGCAGTACTTC

abundance: NA
d_gene: NA
v_gene: TRBV7-9
j_gene: TRBJ2-7
CDR3aa: CASSLAPRGVHEQYF
CDR3nt: TGTGCCAGCAGCTTAGCGCCACGAGGGGTCCACGAGCAGTACTTC

abundance: few
d_gene: TRBD1
v_gene: TRBV20-1
j_gene: TRBJ1-2
CDR3aa: CSARSRQGARTNYGYTF
CDR3nt: TGCAGTGCTAGATCCCGACAGGGGGCTCGGACTAACTATGGCTACACCTTC

abundance: few
d_gene: NA
v_gene: TRBV12-3/TRBV12-4
j_gene: TRBJ1-1
CDR3aa: CASSLPGRGTEAFF
CDR3nt: TGTGCCAGCAGTTTGCCAGGGAGGGGCACTGAAGCTTTCTTT

abundance: NA
d_gene: TRBD1
v_gene: TRBV9
j_gene: TRBJ2-7
CDR3aa: CASSIGQGRKDEQYF
CDR3nt: TGTGCCAGCAGCATCGGACAGGGGCGGAAAGACGAGCAGTACTTC

abundance: NA
d_gene: TRBD1
v_gene: TRBV28
j_gene: TRBJ1-4
CDR3aa: CASSDRGINEKLFF
CDR3nt: TGTGCCAGCAGCGACAGGGGCATTAATGAAAAACTGTTTTTT

abundance: NA
d_gene: NA
v_gene: TRBV4-3
j_gene: TRBJ1-1
CDR3aa: CASSQRGGFTEAFF
CDR3nt: TGCGCCAGCAGCCAGAGAGGGGGGTTCACTGAAGCTTTCTTT

abundance: NA
d_gene: TRBD1
v_gene: TRBV9
j_gene: TRBJ2-6
CDR3aa: CASSPWDSHFSSGANVLTF
CDR3nt: TGTGCCAGCAGCCCCTGGGACAGCCACTTTAGCTCTGGGGCCAACGTCCTGACTTTC

abundance: NA
d_gene: NA
v_gene: TRBV21-1
j_gene: TRBJ2-7
CDR3aa: CASSTYSNGKRGAAYEQYF
CDR3nt: TGTGCCAGCAGCACTTACTCCAATGGGAAGCGGGGAGCCGCCTACGAGCAGTACTTC

abundance: NA
d_gene: NA
v_gene: TRBV9
j_gene: TRBJ1-6
CDR3aa: CASSVPGMGSPLHF
CDR3nt: TGTGCCAGCAGCGTACCAGGGATGGGATCACCCCTCCACTTT

abundance: NA
d_gene: NA
v_gene: TRBV3-1
j_gene: TRBJ1-2
CDR3aa: CASSQVEGIMAGYTF
CDR3nt: TGTGCCAGCAGCCAAGTCGAGGGGATCATGGCTGGCTACACCTTC

abundance: NA
d_gene: NA
v_gene: TRBV12-3/TRBV12-4
j_gene: TRBJ1-5
CDR3aa: CASSLYTGKGQPQHF
CDR3nt: TGTGCCAGCAGTTTGTATACAGGGAAAGGTCAGCCCCAGCATTTT

abundance: NA
d_gene: TRBD1
v_gene: TRBV4-3
j_gene: TRBJ1-1
CDR3aa: CASSQEGQGRWAFF
CDR3nt: TGCGCCAGCAGCCAAGAGGGACAGGGTCGGTGGGCTTTCTTT

abundance: NA
d_gene: NA
v_gene: TRBV6-6
j_gene: TRBJ2-7
CDR3aa: CASSYDDRTTYNEQYF
CDR3nt: TGTGCCAGCAGTTACGACGACAGGACAACCTACAATGAGCAGTACTTC

abundance: NA
d_gene: NA
v_gene: TRBV7-3
j_gene: TRBJ2-5
CDR3aa: CASSLGPGQGETQYF
CDR3nt: TGTGCCAGCAGCTTAGGGCCGGGACAAGGAGAGACCCAGTACTTC

abundance: NA
d_gene: NA
v_gene: TRBV20-1
j_gene: TRBJ1-2
CDR3aa: CSARPLIQGGYGYTF
CDR3nt: TGCAGTGCTAGACCCCTCATACAGGGAGGCTATGGCTACACCTTC

abundance: NA
d_gene: NA
v_gene: TRBV5-1
j_gene: TRBJ2-2
CDR3aa: CASSSPQGEDTGELFF
CDR3nt: TGCGCCAGCAGCTCCCCACAAGGCGAGGACACCGGGGAGCTGTTTTTT

abundance: once
d_gene: TRBD2
v_gene: TRBV7-2
j_gene: TRBJ2-1
CDR3aa: CASSLRFAGGASYNEQFF
CDR3nt: TGTGCCAGCAGCTTAAGGTTTGCGGGGGGGGCCTCCTACAATGAGCAGTTCTTC

abundance: few
d_gene: TRBD2
v_gene: TRBV5-1
j_gene: TRBJ2-1
CDR3aa: CASSLVPSGRYNEQFF
CDR3nt: TGCGCCAGCAGCTTGGTACCTAGCGGAAGGTACAATGAGCAGTTCTTC